Listed here are 8 T cell receptor beta chains from one sample, sequenced in a study of CD8+ T cells in alopecia areata. RNA extraction was followed by reverse transcription into cDNA, which acted as the sequencing template. Sequencing used immunoSEQ multiplex PCR; TCRdb keeps in-frame clones, though not all of them. The sample carries some 42,000 clones, roughly 92% recorded once. Treatment of the sample: oral pan-JAK inhibitor, 5-10 mg twice daily. The sequencing here drew on CD8+ T cells sorted from blood, taken at week 24, from a patient treated with tofacitinib. The receptors were sampled from a human donor with alopecia areata.

V is TRBV4-1 and J is TRBJ2-7, with a tentative D call TRBD1 (5 bases). This CDR3 contains 15 residues. V lost 1 base to trimming and J lost 6 bases, with 16 bases between them. Germline V lookup: CDR1 MGHRA, CDR2 YSYEKL. CDR3: CASSQVPAGPSEQYF. In DNA, the CDR3 is TGCGCCAGCAGCCAAGTACCAGCAGGGCCCTCCGAGCAGTACTTC.

The chain recombines TRBV7-9 with TRBJ2-7; tentatively, D is TRBD1 (6 bases). Germline CDR1 and CDR2: SEHNR and FQNEAQ (reference sequence). V lost 4 bases to trimming and J lost 3 bases, with 16 bases between them. The CDR3 is 15 residues long. CDR3: CASSSETGYRYEQYF. Written as DNA, the CDR3 is TGTGCCAGCAGCTCCGAGACAGGATACCGCTACGAGCAGTACTTC. Drawing the rest from reference TRBV7-9 and TRBJ2-7, the complete variable domain is DTGVSQNPRHKITKRGQNVTFRCDPISEHNRLYWYRQTLGQGPEFLTYFQNEAQLEKSRLLSDRFSAERPKGSFSTLEIQRTEQGDSAMYLCASSSETGYRYEQYFGPGTRLTVT.

The chain links TRBV6-5 to TRBJ2-2; D may be TRBD2 (5 bases). The CDR3 consists of 14 residues. Trimming took off 2 bases at V and 3 bases at J, with 7 bases between the two ends. Germline V gene sequence: CDR1 MNHEY, CDR2 SVGAGI. The CDR3 region has the DNA TGTGCCAGCAGTTACAGACTATACACCGGGGAGCTGTTTTTT. Protein product: CASSYRLYTGELFF.

This clone showed up just a few times. V and J are TRBV28 and TRBJ2-3; 16 bases fit TRBD2. Germline V gene data show CDR1 as MDHEN and CDR2 as SYDVKM. V gave up 5 bases and J gave up 3 bases; unmatched junction bases: 11. The CDR3 loop spans 19 amino acids. Here the CDR3 reads CASSLGTSGGAFGTDTQYF. The CDR3 nucleotides read TGTGCCAGCAGTCTCGGGACTAGCGGGGGGGCCTTCGGAACAGATACGCAGTATTTT.

This chain joins TRBV6-5 and TRBJ2-2, with D uncertain. This CDR3 has 15 amino acids. Germline CDR1 and CDR2: MNHEY and SVGAGI. Trimming took off 2 bases at V and 4 bases at J, with 11 bases between the two ends. CDR3 residues: CASSYGREITGELFF. The CDR3 DNA reads TGTGCCAGCAGTTACGGCAGAGAAATCACCGGGGAGCTGTTTTTT.

This clone was seen just once. This chain connects TRBV27 to TRBJ2-7, with D perhaps matching TRBD1 (5 bases). The CDR3 covers 14 residues. The V end was cut by 2 bases, the J end by 0 bases, with 8 bases between. The germline gives CDR1 MNHEY, CDR2 SMNVEV (reference sequence). This CDR3 reads CASSLQGHSYEQYF. The CDR3 DNA is TGTGCCAGCAGTTTACAGGGTCACTCCTACGAGCAGTACTTC.

The chain carries TRBV28 and TRBJ2-1, with 11 bases aligning to TRBD2. CDR3 size: 15 residues. Germline V lookup: CDR1 MDHEN, CDR2 SYDVKM. V lost 4 bases and J lost 7; bases outside the gene matches: 6. The CDR3 protein is CASSSTGLAANEQFF. DNA for the CDR3: TGTGCCAGCAGTTCAACGGGACTAGCGGCGAATGAGCAGTTCTTC. The full variable domain, with the rest looked up from reference TRBV28 and TRBJ2-1, is DVKVTQSSRYLVKRTGEKVFLECVQDMDHENMFWYRQDPGLGLRLIYFSYDVKMKEKGDIPEGYSVSREKKERFSLILESASTNQTSMYLCASSSTGLAANEQFFGPGTRLTVL.

The chain carries TRBV4-1 and TRBJ2-7; TRBD2 agrees at 8 bases. Per the germline V gene, CDR1 is MGHRA and CDR2 is YSYEKL. This CDR3 has 14 residues. J was trimmed by 4 bases and V by 1 base; bases with no gene match: 3. The CDR3 DNA sequence: TGCGCCAGCAGCCAAGGTAGCGGGGTTTACGAGCAGTACTTC. Protein sequence: CASSQGSGVYEQYF.